The sequence of this T cell receptor beta chain was determined in a study of post-analysis software for immune sequencing data. Across the study: Relapsing-remitting, secondary progressive and progressive-relapsing forms made up the multiple sclerosis disease courses. Study-level results: Versus controls, multiple sclerosis patients showed significantly lower diversity (normalized Chao1). The five TRBV segments detected at higher frequency in patients than in controls included TRBV5-6, TRBV5-1 and TRBV20-1.

This clonotype came up once. The antigen remains unidentified. CDR3 length equals 16 residues. From germline, CDR1 is SGHKS and CDR2 YYEKEE (reference sequence). The ends were cut back, 4 bases at V and 1 base at J, with 17 bases in the middle. Incorporated into the TCR beta cDNA libraries were unique molecular identifiers, which served to reduce PCR and sequencing biases. The T cell input of roughly 0.95 to 11 million gave approximately 500,000 cDNA molecules. Via MiXCR, TCRdb re-called the PCR reads, giving one row per CDR3 protein. The top ten hold 4.9% of the sample, which has around 710,000 distinct CDR3 sequences, roughly 46% seen once.

The V and J genes are TRBV5-5 and TRBJ1-1; D ambiguous. The receptor was derived from a girl aged 5-17 years with multiple sclerosis. Sample: blood. The CDR3 loop reads CASSPYGRPPNTEAFF. The CDR3 DNA is TGTGCCAGCAGCCCCTACGGGAGGCCCCCGAACACTGAAGCTTTCTTT.